These 12 T cell receptor beta chains share one sample of origin, sequenced in a study of identical twins. MiXCR was run by TCRdb on the 5' RACE reads, yielding one entry per CDR3 protein. Here the sample spans 690,000 or so distinct CDR3 sequences, less than 10% being singletons. These data also featured in a second study, about yellow fever vaccine responses in identical twins.

The sample taken for sequencing was PBMCs. Receptors originate from a woman under 30 in good health.

The genes are TRBV20-1 and TRBJ2-1; TRBD2 matches 12 bases. Germline V gene sequence: CDR1 DFQATT, CDR2 SNEGSKA (reference sequence). This CDR3 spans 20 amino acids. V lost 8 bases to trimming and J lost 4 bases; unmatched junction nucleotides: 24. DNA of the CDR3: TGCAGTACCTCCACGGGGTCTAGCGGGGGGGCCCCCCTGTGGTACAATGAGCAGTTCTTC. Amino acids: CSTSTGSSGGAPLWYNEQFF.

Ten or more counts support this clonotype. This rearrangement joins TRBV27 to TRBJ2-7; TRBD1 matches at 11 bases. With 2 bases clipped from V and 3 bases from J, the junction kept 6 bases outside the gene matches. The CDR3 consists of 16 residues. Germline loops: CDR1 MNHEY, CDR2 SMNVEV (reference sequence). The CDR3 loop is CASSLIWGQGGYEQYF. Written as DNA, the CDR3 is TGTGCCAGCAGTTTAATTTGGGGACAGGGGGGCTACGAGCAGTACTTC.

J is TRBJ2-3 and V is TRBV27; the D is unclear. Germline CDR1 and CDR2: MNHEY and SMNVEV (reference sequence). Trimming cost V 2 bases and J 1 base, with 7 bases left between them. This CDR3 has 14 amino acids. The CDR3 here is CASSLVWGTDTQYF. In DNA, the CDR3 is TGTGCCAGCAGTTTAGTGTGGGGCACAGATACGCAGTATTTT.

The chain is built from TRBV3-1 and TRBJ2-2; 11 nucleotides match TRBD2. The CDR3 runs 16 residues. Germline CDR1 is LGHDT and CDR2 is YNNKEL (reference sequence). After removal of 4 bases from V and 5 bases from J, the junction contained 6 bases not matched to a gene. The CDR3 DNA follows: TGTGCCAGCAGCCCTCGACTAGCGGGACAGACCGGGGAGCTGTTTTTT. Translation: CASSPRLAGQTGELFF.

In its sample, this clonotype was seen a few times. The gene calls are TRBV7-8 and TRBJ2-3; D might be TRBD2 (6 bases). V lost 4 bases and J 1 base, leaving 12 bases between the germline ends. From germline, CDR1 is SGHVS and CDR2 FQNEAQ. The CDR3 length is 15 residues. The CDR3 bases are TGTGCCAGCAGCTACCGCGGGGCCGGCACAGATACGCAGTATTTT. Translation gives CASSYRGAGTDTQYF.

V is TRBV27 and J is TRBJ2-2; 7 bases fit TRBD1. Unmatched junction bases numbered 4, after V lost 5 bases and J lost 4 bases. Germline CDR1 and CDR2: MNHEY and SMNVEV (reference sequence). This CDR3 has 14 residues. CDR3 sequence (DNA): TGTGCCAGCAGTGTAACAGGGGTCACCGGGGAGCTGTTTTTT. Protein: CASSVTGVTGELFF.

This clonotype was picked up a small number of times. The gene calls are TRBV10-3 and TRBJ2-1, with 8 bases fitting TRBD2. Germline loops: CDR1 ENHRY, CDR2 SYGVKD. The trim removed 1 base at V and 7 bases at J, leaving 3 bases unmatched. The length of the CDR3 is 14 residues. The CDR3 loop is CAISEWTSWNEQFF. In DNA form, the CDR3 reads TGTGCCATCAGTGAGTGGACTAGCTGGAATGAGCAGTTCTTC.

The V call is TRBV7-3, the J call TRBJ2-3; possibly TRBD2 for D (6 bases). Germline-derived CDR1 and CDR2 are SGHTA and FQGTGA. This CDR3 comprises 15 residues. Trimming took off 0 bases at V and 1 base at J, with 8 bases between the two ends. CDR3 sequence reads: CASSLTLARTDTQYF. In DNA form, the CDR3 reads TGTGCCAGCAGCTTAACACTAGCACGCACAGATACGCAGTATTTT.

V and J are TRBV7-6 and TRBJ2-7; either TRBD1 or TRBD2 may fit D (6 bases each). Trimming left V 5 bases short and J 5 bases short, with 16 bases between. CDR1 is SGHVS and CDR2 is FNYEAQ in the germline V gene. The CDR3 runs 14 residues. The chain's CDR3 is CASSMIGGGNEQYF. CDR3 coding DNA: TGTGCCAGCAGCATGATCGGAGGGGGAAACGAGCAGTACTTC.

This clonotype was seen many times. The chain has TRBV27 and TRBJ2-5, with 13 bases matching TRBD2. The CDR3 has 16 residues. Trimming at V came to 4 bases and at J to 2 bases, leaving 4 bases not matched to a gene. CDR1 MNHEY and CDR2 SMNVEV come from the germline V gene (reference sequence). The chain's CDR3 is CASSSGLAGPQETQYF. In DNA form, the CDR3 reads TGTGCCAGCAGTTCGGGACTAGCGGGACCTCAAGAGACCCAGTACTTC.

This clonotype was counted at least ten times. The chain employs TRBV2 and TRBJ2-7; 9 positions match TRBD1. The CDR3 has 14 amino acids. The V and J ends lost 8 bases and 2 bases, in that order; junction bases with no gene match: 7. The V gene's germline CDR1 is SNHLY and CDR2 FYNNEI. The CDR3 DNA is TGTGCCAGCTCCGGGACAGGGCCTCCCTACGAGCAGTACTTC. It translates to CASSGTGPPYEQYF.

This clonotype appeared a few times. The chain couples TRBV20-1 to TRBJ2-5; D is unresolved. CDR1 DFQATT and CDR2 SNEGSKA come from the germline V gene (reference sequence). The V end lost 0 bases, the J end lost 5 bases, and 13 bases lay between the germline ends. This CDR3 has 14 amino acids. The CDR3 protein is CSARDIGTLETQYF. The CDR3 nucleotides read TGCAGTGCTAGAGATATTGGTACTTTGGAGACCCAGTACTTC.